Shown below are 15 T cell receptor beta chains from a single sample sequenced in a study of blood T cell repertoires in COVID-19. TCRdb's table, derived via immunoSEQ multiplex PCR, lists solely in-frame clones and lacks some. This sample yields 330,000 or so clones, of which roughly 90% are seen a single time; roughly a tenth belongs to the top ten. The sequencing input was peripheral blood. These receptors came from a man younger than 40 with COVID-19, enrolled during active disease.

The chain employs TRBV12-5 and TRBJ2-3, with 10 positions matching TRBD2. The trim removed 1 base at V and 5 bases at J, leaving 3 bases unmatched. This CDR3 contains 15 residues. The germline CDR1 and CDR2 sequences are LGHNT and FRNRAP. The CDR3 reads CASGLGTSGIDTQYF. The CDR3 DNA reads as TGTGCTAGTGGTTTGGGGACTAGCGGAATAGATACGCAGTATTTT.

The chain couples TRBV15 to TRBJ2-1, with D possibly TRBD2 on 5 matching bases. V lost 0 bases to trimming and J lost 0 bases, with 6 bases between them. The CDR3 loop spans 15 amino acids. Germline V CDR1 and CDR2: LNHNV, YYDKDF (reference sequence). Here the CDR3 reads CATSREEASYNEQFF. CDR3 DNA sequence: TGTGCCACCAGCAGAGAGGAGGCCTCCTACAATGAGCAGTTCTTC. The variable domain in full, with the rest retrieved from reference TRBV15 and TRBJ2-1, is DAMVIQNPRYQVTQFGKPVTLSCSQTLNHNVMYWYQQKSSQAPKLLFHYYDKDFNNEADTPDNFQSRRPNTSFCFLDIRSPGLGDTAMYLCATSREEASYNEQFFGPGTRLTVL.

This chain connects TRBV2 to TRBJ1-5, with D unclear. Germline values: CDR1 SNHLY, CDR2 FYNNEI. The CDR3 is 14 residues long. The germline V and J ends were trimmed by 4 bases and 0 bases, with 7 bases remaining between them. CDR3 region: CASSGSLSNQPQHF. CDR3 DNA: TGTGCCAGCAGTGGCAGTCTTAGCAATCAGCCCCAGCATTTT.

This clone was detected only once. CDR3 nucleotides: TGTGCTAGTGGTTTGGTAGCGGGAAGGCTATTGGGAAACACCATATATTTT. Translation: CASGLVAGRLLGNTIYF. J is TRBJ1-3 and V is TRBV12-5; D is ambiguous. V was cut by 0 bases and J by 4 bases, with 16 bases left in between. Looked up from germline, CDR1 is LGHNT and CDR2 is FRNRAP. This CDR3 is 17 amino acids long.

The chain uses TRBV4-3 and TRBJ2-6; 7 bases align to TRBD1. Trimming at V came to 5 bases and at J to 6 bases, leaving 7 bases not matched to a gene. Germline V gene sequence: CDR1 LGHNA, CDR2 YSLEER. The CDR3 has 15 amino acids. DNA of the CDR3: TGCGCCAGCAGCTACGGACAGGCCTCGGCCAACGTCCTGACTTTC. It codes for CASSYGQASANVLTF.

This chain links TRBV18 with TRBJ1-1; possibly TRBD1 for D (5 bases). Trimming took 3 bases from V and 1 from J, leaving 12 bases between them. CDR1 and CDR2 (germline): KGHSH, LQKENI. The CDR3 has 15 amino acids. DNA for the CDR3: TGTGCCAGCTCACCGGACATCAACACGAACACTGAAGCTTTCTTT. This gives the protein CASSPDINTNTEAFF. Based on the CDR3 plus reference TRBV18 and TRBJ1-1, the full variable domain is NAGVMQNPRHLVRRRGQEARLRCSPMKGHSHVYWYRQLPEEGLKFMVYLQKENIIDESGMPKERFSAEFPKEGPSILRIQQVVRGDSAAYFCASSPDINTNTEAFFGQGTRLTVV.

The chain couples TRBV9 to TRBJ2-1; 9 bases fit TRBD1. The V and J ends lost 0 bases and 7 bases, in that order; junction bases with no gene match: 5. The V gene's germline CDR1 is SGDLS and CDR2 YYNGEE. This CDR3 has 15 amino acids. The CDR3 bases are TGTGCCAGCAGCGTAGTGGGACAGGGTGGAAATGAGCAGTTCTTC. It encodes CASSVVGQGGNEQFF.

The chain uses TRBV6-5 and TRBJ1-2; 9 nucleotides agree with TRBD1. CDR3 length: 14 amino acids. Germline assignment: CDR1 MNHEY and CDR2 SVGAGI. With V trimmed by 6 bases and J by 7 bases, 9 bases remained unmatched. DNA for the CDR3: TGTGCCAGCAGACAACCGGGACAGGGCGGTGGCTACACCTTC. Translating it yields CASRQPGQGGGYTF.

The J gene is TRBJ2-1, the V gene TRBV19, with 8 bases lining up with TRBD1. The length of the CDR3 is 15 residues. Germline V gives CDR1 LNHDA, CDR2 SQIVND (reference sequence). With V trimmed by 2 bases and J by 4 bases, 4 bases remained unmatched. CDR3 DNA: TGTGCCAGTAGTATACCGGGACAGGATTACAATGAGCAGTTCTTC. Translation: CASSIPGQDYNEQFF.

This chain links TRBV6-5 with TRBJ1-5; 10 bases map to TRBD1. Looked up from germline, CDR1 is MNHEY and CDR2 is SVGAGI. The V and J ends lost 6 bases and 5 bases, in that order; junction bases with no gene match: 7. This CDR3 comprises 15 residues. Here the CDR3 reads CASRRDRGLDQPQHF. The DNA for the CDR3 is TGTGCCAGCAGGAGGGACAGGGGTTTAGATCAGCCCCAGCATTTT.

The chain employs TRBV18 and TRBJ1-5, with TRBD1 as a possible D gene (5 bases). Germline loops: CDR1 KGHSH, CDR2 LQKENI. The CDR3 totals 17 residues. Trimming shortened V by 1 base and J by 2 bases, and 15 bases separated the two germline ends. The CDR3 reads CASSPLYSRAGNQPQHF. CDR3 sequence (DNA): TGTGCCAGCTCACCACTCTACAGCAGGGCTGGCAATCAGCCCCAGCATTTT.

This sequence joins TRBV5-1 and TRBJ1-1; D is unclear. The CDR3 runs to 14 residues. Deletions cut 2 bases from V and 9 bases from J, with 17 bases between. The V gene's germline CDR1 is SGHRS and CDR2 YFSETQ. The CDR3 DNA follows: TGCGCCAGCAGCTTTGGCCAGGCCCTTAATAAAGCTTTCTTT. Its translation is CASSFGQALNKAFF.

The CDR3 nucleotides read TGTGCCTGGAGTAGGACAGTTTACGAGCAGTACTTC. Protein product: CAWSRTVYEQYF. The rearrangement uses TRBV30 and TRBJ2-7; maybe TRBD1 (6 bases). Trimming took off 2 bases at V and 4 bases at J, with 9 bases between the two ends. From germline, CDR1 is GTSNPN and CDR2 SVGIG (reference sequence). This CDR3 spans 12 amino acids.

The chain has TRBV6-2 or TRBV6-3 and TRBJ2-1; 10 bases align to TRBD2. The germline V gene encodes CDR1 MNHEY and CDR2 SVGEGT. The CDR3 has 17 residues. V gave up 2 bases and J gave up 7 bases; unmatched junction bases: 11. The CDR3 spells CASSYGTSAYPRNEQFF. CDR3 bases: TGTGCCAGCAGTTACGGGACTAGCGCCTACCCCCGGAATGAGCAGTTCTTC.

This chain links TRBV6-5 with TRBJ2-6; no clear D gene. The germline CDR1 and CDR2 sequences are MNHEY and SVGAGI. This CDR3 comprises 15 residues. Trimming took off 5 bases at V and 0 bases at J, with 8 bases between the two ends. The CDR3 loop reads CASSRLGSGANVLTF. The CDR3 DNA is TGTGCCAGCAGTCGGCTAGGCTCTGGGGCCAACGTCCTGACTTTC.